The rows below give T cell receptor beta chains drawn from one sample of a study of blood T cell repertoires in COVID-19. Only in-frame clones appear in the TCRdb table, and some are missing; sequencing was by immunoSEQ multiplex PCR. Among over 250,000 clones listed, roughly nine tenths were seen once. Specimen: peripheral blood. These receptors were obtained from a man aged 55-75 years who had recovered from COVID-19. Each CDR3 is given with its conserved first and last residue. D genes are given only for firm matches. The size of a clone is reported for some rows only, either as once, few or many, or as a class for expanded clones.

len: 14; d_gene: TRBD1; v_gene: TRBV5-4; abundance: .; j_gene: TRBJ2-7; CDR3nt: TGTGCCAGCAGCTTGGCGGGACAGGGAAACGAGCAGTACTTC; CDR3aa: CASSLAGQGNEQYF
len: 11; d_gene: .; v_gene: TRBV11-3; abundance: once; j_gene: TRBJ2-2; CDR3nt: TGTGCCAGCAGCACTGGCGGGGAGCTGTTTTTT; CDR3aa: CASSTGGELFF
len: 16; d_gene: .; v_gene: TRBV7-9; abundance: .; j_gene: TRBJ1-3; CDR3nt: TGTGCCAGCAGCTTAGATCTTACGGGGGCTGGAAACACCATATATTTT; CDR3aa: CASSLDLTGAGNTIYF
len: 12; d_gene: TRBD1; v_gene: TRBV11-2; abundance: .; j_gene: TRBJ1-2; CDR3nt: TGTGCCAGCAGCTGGACAGGCGAAGGCTACACCTTC; CDR3aa: CASSWTGEGYTF
len: 16; d_gene: .; v_gene: TRBV18; abundance: .; j_gene: TRBJ1-4; CDR3nt: TGTGCCAGCTCACCACTTCGTAACAGAGAGAATGAAAAACTGTTTTTT; CDR3aa: CASSPLRNRENEKLFF
len: 14; d_gene: .; v_gene: TRBV20-1; abundance: .; j_gene: TRBJ2-7; CDR3nt: TGCAGTGCTAGTGAACAGGCCACCTCCTACGAGCAGTACTTC; CDR3aa: CSASEQATSYEQYF
len: 13; d_gene: .; v_gene: TRBV10-1; abundance: .; j_gene: TRBJ1-1; CDR3nt: TGCGCCAGCAGTGAAGGCGGTAACACTGAAGCTTTCTTT; CDR3aa: CASSEGGNTEAFF
len: 14; d_gene: TRBD1; v_gene: TRBV18; abundance: .; j_gene: TRBJ2-7; CDR3nt: TGTGCCAGCTCACACCGGGACAGGTCGTACGAGCAGTACTTC; CDR3aa: CASSHRDRSYEQYF
len: 15; d_gene: .; v_gene: TRBV18; abundance: .; j_gene: TRBJ2-2; CDR3nt: TGTGCCAGCTCACCTTCTAAAAGGGGCACCGGGGAGCTGTTTTTT; CDR3aa: CASSPSKRGTGELFF
len: 14; d_gene: .; v_gene: TRBV7-3; abundance: .; j_gene: TRBJ1-3; CDR3nt: TGTGCCAGCAGCCCTGCAGGGGCCGGAAACACCATATATTTT; CDR3aa: CASSPAGAGNTIYF
len: 15; d_gene: .; v_gene: TRBV2; abundance: few; j_gene: TRBJ2-7; CDR3nt: TGTGCCAGCAGTGAAAAACTACTTTTGGCCTACGAGCAGTACTTC; CDR3aa: CASSEKLLLAYEQYF
len: 14; d_gene: .; v_gene: TRBV5-5; abundance: .; j_gene: TRBJ2-7; CDR3nt: TGTGCCAGCAGCCCCGAATGGGGGGGCGCCGAGCAGTACTTC; CDR3aa: CASSPEWGGAEQYF
len: 16; d_gene: TRBD1; v_gene: TRBV11-2; abundance: .; j_gene: TRBJ1-6; CDR3nt: TGTGCCAGCAGCTCCTCCGGGACAGGGGTTAGTTCACCCCTCCACTTT; CDR3aa: CASSSSGTGVSSPLHF
len: 11; d_gene: .; v_gene: TRBV12-3/TRBV12-4; abundance: .; j_gene: TRBJ2-5; CDR3nt: TGTGCCAGCAGTTTCGGAGAGACCCAGTACTTC; CDR3aa: CASSFGETQYF
len: 16; d_gene: .; v_gene: TRBV19; abundance: .; j_gene: TRBJ1-6; CDR3nt: TGTGCCAGTAGTATCGGTAGTGGGGAGAGGAATTCACCCCTCCACTTT; CDR3aa: CASSIGSGERNSPLHF
len: 13; d_gene: TRBD1; v_gene: TRBV6-5; abundance: .; j_gene: TRBJ1-1; CDR3nt: TGTGCCAGCAGCCAACAGGGGGCAGCTGAAGCTTTCTTT; CDR3aa: CASSQQGAAEAFF
len: 15; d_gene: TRBD1; v_gene: TRBV5-1; abundance: .; j_gene: TRBJ1-4; CDR3nt: TGCGCCAGCAGCTTGGAGGACAGGGGAGTTGAAAAACTGTTTTTT; CDR3aa: CASSLEDRGVEKLFF
len: 14; d_gene: TRBD1; v_gene: TRBV10-3; abundance: once; j_gene: TRBJ1-2; CDR3nt: TGTGCCATCAGTGAGCAGGGGGCAGTCTATGGCTACACCTTC; CDR3aa: CAISEQGAVYGYTF
len: 13; d_gene: .; v_gene: TRBV6-6; abundance: once; j_gene: TRBJ1-2; CDR3nt: TGTGCCAGCAGCCGGGACACAACGGCAGGCTACACCTTC; CDR3aa: CASSRDTTAGYTF
len: 14; d_gene: TRBD1; v_gene: TRBV14; abundance: .; j_gene: TRBJ2-5; CDR3nt: TGTGCCAGCAGCCAAGTTGGGACAGGGCCGACCCAGTACTTC; CDR3aa: CASSQVGTGPTQYF
len: 16; d_gene: TRBD2; v_gene: TRBV7-2; abundance: .; j_gene: TRBJ2-3; CDR3nt: TGTGCCAGCAGCTTAGCTAGCGGGGGGGCCGGGGATACGCAGTATTTT; CDR3aa: CASSLASGGAGDTQYF
len: 13; d_gene: .; v_gene: TRBV7-9; abundance: .; j_gene: TRBJ1-1; CDR3nt: TGTGCCAGCAGCTTGAGTTTGAACACTGAAGCTTTCTTT; CDR3aa: CASSLSLNTEAFF
len: 15; d_gene: TRBD1; v_gene: TRBV29-1; abundance: few; j_gene: TRBJ2-1; CDR3nt: TGCAGCGTTGCGGGTAGGCAGGGGGTCTACAATGAGCAGTTCTTC; CDR3aa: CSVAGRQGVYNEQFF
len: 13; d_gene: .; v_gene: TRBV9; abundance: .; j_gene: TRBJ1-6; CDR3nt: TGTGCCAGCAGCAACCCAGGGAATTCACCCCTCCACTTT; CDR3aa: CASSNPGNSPLHF
len: 16; d_gene: TRBD2; v_gene: TRBV5-4; abundance: .; j_gene: TRBJ2-1; CDR3nt: TGTGCCAGCAGCCCTTCTAGCGGTATCTCCTACAATGAGCAGTTCTTC; CDR3aa: CASSPSSGISYNEQFF
len: 11; d_gene: .; v_gene: TRBV19; abundance: .; j_gene: TRBJ2-3; CDR3nt: TGTGCCAGTAGTATTAGTGATACGCAGTATTTT; CDR3aa: CASSISDTQYF
len: 13; d_gene: .; v_gene: TRBV12-3/TRBV12-4; abundance: .; j_gene: TRBJ2-5; CDR3nt: TGTGCCAGCAAATTGGGGGCACAAGAGACCCAGTACTTC; CDR3aa: CASKLGAQETQYF
len: 15; d_gene: .; v_gene: TRBV3-1/TRBV3-2; abundance: .; j_gene: TRBJ1-4; CDR3nt: TGTGCCAGCAGCCAAGTCTGGGGGGTTGGCGAAAAACTGTTTTTT; CDR3aa: CASSQVWGVGEKLFF
len: 15; d_gene: TRBD1; v_gene: TRBV9; abundance: once; j_gene: TRBJ2-5; CDR3nt: TGTGCCAGCAGCGCCTGGGGGACAGGGGTCGAGACCCAGTACTTC; CDR3aa: CASSAWGTGVETQYF
len: 14; d_gene: TRBD1; v_gene: TRBV19; abundance: .; j_gene: TRBJ2-4; CDR3nt: TGTGCCAGTAGCGCGACAGGGCCTCTGGACATTCAGTACTTC; CDR3aa: CASSATGPLDIQYF
len: 13; d_gene: TRBD1; v_gene: TRBV11-2; abundance: .; j_gene: TRBJ2-5; CDR3nt: TGTGCCAGCAGTTCCGGGACAGTTCAGACCCAGTACTTC; CDR3aa: CASSSGTVQTQYF
len: 12; d_gene: .; v_gene: TRBV23-1; abundance: .; j_gene: TRBJ1-1; CDR3nt: TGCGCCAGCCCTGTGGGGGGGACTGAAGCTTTCTTT; CDR3aa: CASPVGGTEAFF
len: 12; d_gene: TRBD1; v_gene: TRBV19; abundance: .; j_gene: TRBJ1-6; CDR3nt: TGTGCCACCCGACAGGGGACTTCACCCCTCCACTTT; CDR3aa: CATRQGTSPLHF
len: 15; d_gene: TRBD1; v_gene: TRBV9; abundance: once; j_gene: TRBJ2-1; CDR3nt: TGTGCCAGCAGCCGGGACAGCAGCTCCTACAATGAGCAGTTCTTC; CDR3aa: CASSRDSSSYNEQFF
len: 15; d_gene: TRBD1; v_gene: TRBV6-5; abundance: once; j_gene: TRBJ2-3; CDR3nt: TGTGCCAGCAGTAAGCCGGGACAGGGATCAGATACGCAGTATTTT; CDR3aa: CASSKPGQGSDTQYF
len: 16; d_gene: .; v_gene: TRBV5-4; abundance: .; j_gene: TRBJ2-2; CDR3nt: TGTGCCAGCAGGGTCCAGGGACGACTAGTGTCCGGGGAGCTGTTTTTT; CDR3aa: CASRVQGRLVSGELFF
len: 15; d_gene: TRBD2; v_gene: TRBV5-6; abundance: .; j_gene: TRBJ2-5; CDR3nt: TGTGCCAGCAGCTGGATAGCGGGGGGGCCGGAGACCCAGTACTTC; CDR3aa: CASSWIAGGPETQYF
len: 17; d_gene: TRBD1; v_gene: TRBV9; abundance: .; j_gene: TRBJ1-6; CDR3nt: TGTGCCAGCAGCGTAGAGGACAGGGGGCTGCGGAATTCACCCCTCCACTTT; CDR3aa: CASSVEDRGLRNSPLHF
len: 14; d_gene: TRBD2; v_gene: TRBV2; abundance: .; j_gene: TRBJ2-1; CDR3nt: TGTGCCAGCAGGACTAGCGGACGTAAAAATGAGCAGTTCTTC; CDR3aa: CASRTSGRKNEQFF
len: 17; d_gene: TRBD1; v_gene: TRBV29-1; abundance: .; j_gene: TRBJ1-1; CDR3nt: TGCAGCGTTGAGGCGCTGGGCGTTGACAGGGTCAACACTGAAGCTTTCTTT; CDR3aa: CSVEALGVDRVNTEAFF
len: 17; d_gene: .; v_gene: TRBV19; abundance: .; j_gene: TRBJ2-2; CDR3nt: TGTGCCAGTAGTAACATACCTGGGGGCCAGAACACCGGGGAGCTGTTTTTT; CDR3aa: CASSNIPGGQNTGELFF
len: 19; d_gene: TRBD1; v_gene: TRBV27; abundance: once; j_gene: TRBJ1-2; CDR3nt: TGTGCCAGCAGTCGAGGACTCGGGACAGGGGGGGGTTCGAGATATGGCTACACCTTC; CDR3aa: CASSRGLGTGGGSRYGYTF
len: 12; d_gene: .; v_gene: TRBV2; abundance: .; j_gene: TRBJ1-6; CDR3nt: TGTGCCATTTCGCGCTATAATTCACCCCTCCACTTT; CDR3aa: CAISRYNSPLHF
len: 17; d_gene: TRBD2; v_gene: TRBV7-3; abundance: .; j_gene: TRBJ2-1; CDR3nt: TGTGCCAGCAGCGTCCGGGGTAGCGGGGTGCCTTACAATGAGCAGTTCTTC; CDR3aa: CASSVRGSGVPYNEQFF
len: 15; d_gene: TRBD2; v_gene: TRBV9; abundance: .; j_gene: TRBJ2-7; CDR3nt: TGTGCCAGCAGCGTAGATATCGGGGGGGCACGCGAGCAGTACTTC; CDR3aa: CASSVDIGGAREQYF
len: 15; d_gene: .; v_gene: TRBV15; abundance: .; j_gene: TRBJ2-3; CDR3nt: TGTGCCACCAGCAGAGTTGGCGGAGGCACAGATACGCAGTATTTT; CDR3aa: CATSRVGGGTDTQYF
len: 16; d_gene: .; v_gene: TRBV7-2; abundance: .; j_gene: TRBJ1-1; CDR3nt: TGTGCCAGCACCAAGAGGGTGCGGGGGGGGAGGACTGAAGCTTTCTTT; CDR3aa: CASTKRVRGGRTEAFF
len: 13; d_gene: .; v_gene: TRBV7-9; abundance: .; j_gene: TRBJ2-7; CDR3nt: TGTGCCAGCAGCTTAACGCGGGTGAACGAGCAGTACTTC; CDR3aa: CASSLTRVNEQYF
len: 15; d_gene: TRBD1; v_gene: TRBV6-6; abundance: .; j_gene: TRBJ2-5; CDR3nt: TGTGCCAGCAGGCCCACAGGGGCCCTAAGGGAGACCCAGTACTTC; CDR3aa: CASRPTGALRETQYF
len: 17; d_gene: TRBD2; v_gene: TRBV18; abundance: .; j_gene: TRBJ2-2; CDR3nt: TGTGCCAGCTCACCGGCTTCAGCGGGGGGGCCCACCGGGGAGCTGTTTTTT; CDR3aa: CASSPASAGGPTGELFF
len: 14; d_gene: .; v_gene: TRBV27; abundance: few; j_gene: TRBJ1-5; CDR3nt: TGTGCCAGCAGTCCACGAGGGAGCAATCAGCCCCAGCATTTT; CDR3aa: CASSPRGSNQPQHF
len: 13; d_gene: .; v_gene: TRBV9; abundance: .; j_gene: TRBJ2-2; CDR3nt: TGTGCCAGCAGGCGGGGAAACACCGGGGAGCTGTTTTTT; CDR3aa: CASRRGNTGELFF
len: 17; d_gene: TRBD1; v_gene: TRBV9; abundance: .; j_gene: TRBJ1-1; CDR3nt: TGTGCCAGCAGCGTAACAGGGGGTGGTCTAGTCGGAACTGAAGCTTTCTTT; CDR3aa: CASSVTGGGLVGTEAFF
len: 14; d_gene: TRBD1; v_gene: TRBV11-2; abundance: .; j_gene: TRBJ2-1; CDR3nt: TGTGCCAGCAGCTCGTTAAGGGACAGGAATGAGCAGTTCTTC; CDR3aa: CASSSLRDRNEQFF
len: 13; d_gene: .; v_gene: TRBV12-3/TRBV12-4; abundance: .; j_gene: TRBJ1-5; CDR3nt: TGTGCCAGCAGTACGACGGGAAATCAGCCCCAGCATTTT; CDR3aa: CASSTTGNQPQHF
len: 14; d_gene: .; v_gene: TRBV7-3; abundance: .; j_gene: TRBJ2-2; CDR3nt: TGTGCCAGCAGCTTCGGTATGAACACCGGGGAGCTGTTTTTT; CDR3aa: CASSFGMNTGELFF
len: 16; d_gene: TRBD1; v_gene: TRBV13; abundance: .; j_gene: TRBJ1-4; CDR3nt: TGTGCCAGCAGCTTATGGGACAGGGATGCTAATGAAAAACTGTTTTTT; CDR3aa: CASSLWDRDANEKLFF
len: 16; d_gene: .; v_gene: TRBV5-1; abundance: .; j_gene: TRBJ1-2; CDR3nt: TGCGCCAGCAGCTTGGGGGGAAATACAGGGTCTTATGGCTACACCTTC; CDR3aa: CASSLGGNTGSYGYTF